The 3 T cell receptor beta chains below come from one sample, sequenced in a study of blood T cell repertoires in COVID-19 (dated by TCRdb to the early 2020s). Preparation of the library involved the immunoSEQ multiplex PCR assay. This immuneACCESS table, as held by TCRdb, lists in-frame sequences with V and J called but not all clones. Of the missing ones, under half trace to an unresolved V gene in checked studies; the others have no known cause. This sample comprises 250,000 to 300,000 clones, about 80% of them detected only once. Of the sample, 3.5% to 5% falls within the top ten clones. Input material: PBMCs or T cells enriched from blood (not recorded which). The receptor source for this set is a young man with acute COVID-19.

The chain recombines TRBV19 with TRBJ1-1; the match to TRBD1 covers 9 bases. CDR1 and CDR2 (germline): LNHDA, SQIVND (reference sequence). The CDR3 runs 18 residues. The trim removed 5 bases at V and 1 base at J, leaving 14 bases unmatched. Here the CDR3 DNA reads TGTGCCAGTAGTCTCACACCGGGACAGGGTATAAGGAACACTGAAGCTTTCTTT. As protein: CASSLTPGQGIRNTEAFF. Looking up the rest from reference TRBV19 and TRBJ1-1 gives the full variable domain: DGGITQSPKYLFRKEGQNVTLSCEQNLNHDAMYWYRQDPGQGLRLIYYSQIVNDFQKGDIAEGYSVSREKKESFPLTVTSAQKNPTAFYLCASSLTPGQGIRNTEAFFGQGTRLTVV.

The chain joins TRBV28 to TRBJ2-5; no reliable D call. Germline V CDR1 and CDR2: MDHEN, SYDVKM. CDR3 length: 14 residues. Trimming removed 7 bases at V and 9 bases at J, with 21 bases between. CDR3: CASNSLTANRAQYF. In nucleotides, the CDR3 is TGTGCCAGCAACTCCCTTACCGCCAACCGGGCCCAGTACTTC.

This clone has a single count. The V call is TRBV11-2, the J call TRBJ1-2; D possibly corresponds to TRBD1 (6 bases). The CDR3 is made up of 14 amino acids. CDR1 is SGHAT, CDR2 FQNNGV, per germline. Between the trimmed V and J ends, which lost 5 bases and 8 bases, there was a span of 18 bases. Written as DNA, the CDR3 is TGTGCCAGCAGCCCGAGCACAGGGTCTCGCGGCTACACCTTC. It yields the protein CASSPSTGSRGYTF.